The sequence of this T cell receptor beta chain was determined in a study of early T cells in non-severe SARS-CoV-2 infection. This CDR3 has 14 amino acids. Per germline, CDR1 MNHNY and CDR2 SVGAGI (reference sequence). The V and J ends lost 6 bases and 7 bases, in that order; junction bases with no gene match: 6. Unique molecular identifiers were added to individual cDNA molecules. TCRdb reprocessed the 5' RACE reads with MiXCR, giving one entry per CDR3 protein. The sample comprises about 64,000 distinct CDR3 sequences, about an eighth of which are singletons, and more than 3.5% rests with the top ten. This clonotype was observed a few times.

The sequenced material came from whole blood. The sequence was obtained from an adult who was a healthcare worker with PCR-confirmed SARS-CoV-2 infection or an uninfected control (not recorded which). The chain uses TRBV6-6 and TRBJ1-4, with 9 positions matching TRBD1. Here the CDR3 DNA reads TGTGCCAGCAGACCCACAGGGGGCAGTGAAAAACTGTTTTTT. Translation: CASRPTGGSEKLFF.